Presented here are 32 T cell receptor beta chains from one specimen sequenced in a study of T-cell memory formation after mild COVID-19. Each CDR3 protein is one row after TCRdb ran MiXCR on the 5' RACE reads. The sample includes about 340,000 distinct CDR3 sequences, under 25% of them seen just once. Source material: PBMCs or a T cell subset sorted from them (not recorded which). The receptors were sampled from an adult woman who had mild COVID-19 (a few samples of this study predate the infection). Cell type and time point are not known.

V gene TRBV20-1 combines with J gene TRBJ2-7, with 10 bases matching TRBD2. Germline CDR1 DFQATT, CDR2 SNEGSKA (reference sequence). The CDR3 has 15 residues. The junction had 12 bases not matched to a gene; V was cut back by 4 bases and J by 6 bases. The CDR3 protein is CSATLAGGVWVEQYF. Written as DNA, the CDR3 is TGCAGTGCTACCTTAGCGGGGGGCGTGTGGGTCGAGCAGTACTTC.

V and J are TRBV2 and TRBJ2-2; D unclear. The V gene's germline CDR1 is SNHLY and CDR2 FYNNEI. CDR3 size: 17 residues. Between the trimmed V and J ends, which lost 4 bases and 0 bases, there was a span of 15 bases. The DNA for the CDR3 is TGTGCCAGCAGTGCTGGGAATCGAGTGGCGAACACCGGGGAGCTGTTTTTT. Amino acids: CASSAGNRVANTGELFF.

This clonotype was picked up a small number of times. The rearrangement uses TRBV14 and TRBJ1-1; D possibly corresponds to TRBD1 (5 bases). The germline V and J ends were trimmed by 5 bases and 5 bases, with 18 bases remaining between them. The CDR3 spans 15 residues. Looked up from germline, CDR1 is SGHDN and CDR2 is FVKESK. The CDR3 reads CASSLSRGLQTEAFF. As DNA, the CDR3 is TGTGCCAGCAGCTTAAGTAGGGGACTCCAAACTGAAGCTTTCTTT.

This clonotype was counted a few times. The rearrangement links TRBV7-2 to TRBJ2-2, with 14 bases lining up with TRBD2. The CDR3 spans 18 residues. CDR1 SGHTA and CDR2 FQGNSA come from the germline V gene. Trimming cost V 6 bases and J 0 bases; bases outside gene matches: 6. The CDR3 DNA follows: TGTGCCAGCAGGGGAGGGACTAGCGGGAGCCCGAACACCGGGGAGCTGTTTTTT. Amino acids: CASRGGTSGSPNTGELFF.

The rearrangement links TRBV19 to TRBJ2-7, with D tentatively TRBD1 (6 bases). This CDR3 is built from 16 residues. The germline CDR1 and CDR2 sequences are LNHDA and SQIVND (reference sequence). V was cut by 5 bases and J by 0 bases, with 17 bases left in between. The CDR3 bases are TGTGCCAGTAGTCGTTCTCAGGGGCCATCCTCCTACGAGCAGTACTTC. Its protein is CASSRSQGPSSYEQYF.

The chain has TRBV18 and TRBJ2-2, with 7 nucleotides matching TRBD1. Germline V CDR1 and CDR2: KGHSH, LQKENI. The trim removed 6 bases at V and 4 bases at J, leaving 8 bases unmatched. CDR3 length: 15 amino acids. In nucleotides, the CDR3 is TGTGCCAGCTCCCCCGGGACAGCCATCACCGGGGAGCTGTTTTTT. As protein: CASSPGTAITGELFF.

This clonotype was seen ten or more times. The chain has TRBV7-2 and TRBJ2-3; D is perhaps TRBD2 (6 bases). The CDR3 totals 14 residues. The germline V gene has CDR1 SGHTA and CDR2 FQGNSA. Trimming pared 4 bases from V and 6 bases from J, leaving 14 bases between. The CDR3 DNA is TGTGCCAGCAGCTATCCGATTCTAGCGGATACGCAGTATTTT. Protein product: CASSYPILADTQYF.

This clonotype occurred many times. The chain joins TRBV7-2 to TRBJ2-5; TRBD2 agrees at 7 bases. There are 15 residues in the CDR3. V lost 1 base to trimming and J lost 7 bases; unmatched junction nucleotides: 9. The germline gives CDR1 SGHTA, CDR2 FQGNSA. DNA for the CDR3: TGTGCCAGCAGCTTAGGGTTTGGCGGGAGCGTGACCCAGTACTTC. This sequence encodes CASSLGFGGSVTQYF.

A few counts support this clonotype. V usage is TRBV29-1 and J usage is TRBJ1-1, with D perhaps matching TRBD1 (6 bases). Germline values: CDR1 SQVTM, CDR2 ANQGSEA. This CDR3 region has 13 residues. Trimming cost V 4 bases and J 0 bases, with 9 bases left between them. The CDR3 protein is CSVAGHLNTEAFF. As DNA, the CDR3 is TGCAGCGTTGCGGGACACTTGAACACTGAAGCTTTCTTT. The whole variable domain, filled in from reference TRBV29-1 and TRBJ1-1, reads SAVISQKPSRDICQRGTSLTIQCQVDSQVTMMFWYRQQPGQSLTLIATANQGSEATYESGFVIDKFPISRPNLTFSTLTVSNMSPEDSSIYLCSVAGHLNTEAFFGQGTRLTVV.

This clonotype was observed a few times. The chain links TRBV6-6 to TRBJ2-5; no definite D call. Germline CDR1 reads MNHNY; CDR2 reads SVGAGI (reference sequence). Trimming cost V 4 bases and J 3 bases, with 9 bases left between them. The CDR3 loop spans 13 amino acids. The CDR3, as DNA: TGTGCCAGCAGTTTGAATAGGGAAGAGACCCAGTACTTC. Its translation is CASSLNREETQYF.

The genes are TRBV4-1 and TRBJ2-1, with 9 nucleotides matching TRBD1. The CDR3 length is 16 residues. Germline CDR1 is MGHRA and CDR2 is YSYEKL. J lost 8 bases, V lost 4 bases, and 12 bases had no gene match. The CDR3 region is CASSRTHSGQGHEQFF. Written as DNA, the CDR3 is TGCGCCAGCAGCCGGACGCACTCGGGACAGGGACATGAGCAGTTCTTC.

This chain connects TRBV6-4 to TRBJ2-3; TRBD2 agrees at 13 bases. The length of the CDR3 is 18 residues. Germline CDR1 is MRHNA and CDR2 is SNTAGT. Unmatched junction bases numbered 8, after V lost 4 bases and J lost 1 base. Here the CDR3 reads CASSAKPGTSGGTDTQYF. CDR3 DNA: TGTGCCAGCAGTGCCAAACCCGGGACTAGCGGGGGCACAGATACGCAGTATTTT.

The chain is built from TRBV7-8 and TRBJ2-5, with D tentatively TRBD2 (5 bases). With 3 bases removed from V and 2 bases from J, the gap between germline ends came to 7 bases. Germline assignment: CDR1 SGHVS and CDR2 FQNEAQ. The CDR3 sequence is 13 residues long. The CDR3 sequence: CASSLGEQETQYF. CDR3 coding DNA: TGTGCCAGCAGCTTGGGAGAGCAAGAGACCCAGTACTTC.

V gene TRBV7-9 combines with J gene TRBJ1-1, with TRBD1 matching 7 bases. Unmatched junction bases numbered 7, after V lost 5 bases and J lost 1 base. This CDR3 has 15 residues. CDR1 and CDR2 (germline): SEHNR, FQNEAQ (reference sequence). This CDR3 is CASSPPGQQNTEAFF. CDR3 DNA sequence: TGTGCCAGCAGCCCACCGGGACAGCAGAACACTGAAGCTTTCTTT.

The chain links TRBV2 to TRBJ1-2, with D tentatively TRBD1 (5 bases). The CDR3 is made up of 12 amino acids. Germline V gene lookup returns CDR1 SNHLY and CDR2 FYNNEI. The ends were cut back, 6 bases at V and 4 bases at J, with 9 bases in the middle. CDR3 coding DNA: TGTGCCAGCAGAGGAGACAGCTATGGCTACACCTTC. Its translation: CASRGDSYGYTF.

On this clonotype: One junction end disagrees with the germline gene, perhaps due to a read error. The CDR3 spells CASSIAVETQYF. CDR3 coding DNA: TGTGCCAGCAGCATAGCCGTGGAGACCCAGTACTTC. This chain connects TRBV7-9 to TRBJ2-5; D is unresolved. The germline CDR1 and CDR2 sequences are SEHNR and FQNEAQ (reference sequence). The CDR3 extends over 12 amino acids.

This sequence joins TRBV4-1 and TRBJ1-4; 7 bases line up with TRBD1. Germline V gene data show CDR1 as MGHRA and CDR2 as YSYEKL. This CDR3 has 14 amino acids. V lost 7 bases and J lost 4; bases outside the gene matches: 6. The CDR3 protein is CASNKGQRNEKLFF. DNA for the CDR3: TGCGCCAGCAACAAGGGACAGCGTAATGAAAAACTGTTTTTT.

The rearrangement links TRBV19 to TRBJ2-5, with D possibly TRBD2 on 5 matching bases. The CDR3 has 13 residues. Germline CDR1 reads LNHDA; CDR2 reads SQIVND (reference sequence). Trimming pared 9 bases from V and 5 bases from J, leaving 16 bases between. The DNA for the CDR3 is TGTGCCAGCCATGGACGAAGGAGGGAGACCCAGTACTTC. Translation: CASHGRRRETQYF.

This clonotype was seen at least ten times. CDR3 coding DNA: TGCGCCAGCAGCCAAAGCGGGGGCTCATTCTATGAGCAGTTCTTC. Translated, it gives CASSQSGGSFYEQFF. The V call is TRBV4-1, the J call TRBJ2-1, with 8 positions matching TRBD2. Germline trimming cut 2 bases from V and 8 bases from J; bases unmatched to any gene: 8. Per germline, CDR1 MGHRA and CDR2 YSYEKL. CDR3 length: 15 amino acids.

This chain links TRBV30 with TRBJ2-3, with D maybe TRBD2 (7 bases). The ends were cut back, 0 bases at V and 0 bases at J, with 10 bases in the middle. The CDR3 extends over 15 amino acids. The germline gives CDR1 GTSNPN, CDR2 SVGIG (reference sequence). The CDR3 DNA reads TGTGCCTGGAGTGTGGCGGGGGCTAGCACAGATACGCAGTATTTT. Its translation: CAWSVAGASTDTQYF.

CDR3 sequence reads: CAISGSEAGGQAFF. CDR3 in DNA: TGTGCCATCAGTGGTTCCGAGGCAGGGGGCCAAGCTTTCTTT. The chain couples TRBV10-3 to TRBJ1-1, with 8 bases fitting TRBD1. Germline CDR1 is ENHRY and CDR2 is SYGVKD. The trim removed 4 bases at V and 9 bases at J, leaving 10 bases unmatched. The CDR3 sequence is 14 residues long.

This clonotype was seen a few times. This CDR3 is CASSYVHGGTQYF. In DNA form, the CDR3 reads TGTGCCAGCAGTTACGTCCATGGGGGGACCCAGTACTTC. This chain uses TRBV6-2 or TRBV6-3 with TRBJ2-5, with D perhaps TRBD1 or TRBD2 (5 bases each). V lost 2 bases and J 7 bases, leaving 11 bases between the germline ends. Looked up from germline, CDR1 is MNHEY and CDR2 is SVGEGT. The length of the CDR3 is 13 residues.

The J gene is TRBJ2-4, the V gene TRBV19; D is uncertain. Trimming pared 4 bases from V and 0 bases from J, leaving 10 bases between. The CDR3 covers 15 residues. The germline CDR1 and CDR2 sequences are LNHDA and SQIVND (reference sequence). The CDR3 sequence: CASSNRALAKNIQYF. In nucleotides, the CDR3 is TGTGCCAGTAGTAACCGGGCCCTAGCCAAAAACATTCAGTACTTC.

This clonotype turned up a few times. The chain uses TRBV27 and TRBJ1-6; TRBD1 might be the D (6 bases). The CDR3 is 15 amino acids. Germline V CDR1 and CDR2: MNHEY, SMNVEV (reference sequence). Between the trimmed V and J ends, which lost 4 bases and 7 bases, there was a span of 14 bases. CDR3 nucleotides: TGTGCCAGCAGTTCCGGAGGGGGATTCAATTCACCCCTCCACTTT. It specifies CASSSGGGFNSPLHF.

This clonotype occurred a few times. This chain joins TRBV20-1 and TRBJ1-2; D is possibly TRBD1 (5 bases). The CDR3 runs to 14 residues. Trimming stripped 0 bases from V and 3 bases from J, with 11 bases between. Germline V gene data show CDR1 as DFQATT and CDR2 as SNEGSKA (reference sequence). CDR3 in amino acids: CSARETARDYGYTF. The DNA of the CDR3 is TGCAGTGCTAGAGAGACTGCCAGGGACTATGGCTACACCTTC.

V gene TRBV2 combines with J gene TRBJ2-2; 8 nucleotides align to TRBD1. The CDR3 has 16 residues. Trimming removed 3 bases from V and 2 bases from J; junction bases left unmatched: 5. Germline CDR1 SNHLY, CDR2 FYNNEI. The CDR3 loop is CASSDHDRGNTGELFF. The CDR3 DNA reads as TGTGCCAGCAGTGACCACGACAGGGGCAACACCGGGGAGCTGTTTTTT.

The rearrangement uses TRBV7-9 and TRBJ1-6, with D uncertain. The germline V and J ends were trimmed by 5 bases and 3 bases, with 5 bases remaining between them. Germline V gene data show CDR1 as SEHNR and CDR2 as FQNEAQ (reference sequence). The CDR3 extends over 13 amino acids. The CDR3 reads CASSEHYNSPLHF. The CDR3 region has the DNA TGTGCCAGCAGCGAGCACTATAATTCACCCCTCCACTTT.

This clonotype came up a few times. J is TRBJ2-1 and V is TRBV7-8, with 12 bases lining up with TRBD2. The germline V gene encodes CDR1 SGHVS and CDR2 FQNEAQ. Trimming cost V 5 bases and J 4 bases; bases outside gene matches: 3. CDR3 length: 15 amino acids. CDR3 amino acids: CASSKGTSGYNEQFF. CDR3 coding DNA: TGTGCCAGCAGCAAGGGGACTAGCGGGTACAATGAGCAGTTCTTC.

This clonotype has only a few counts. The chain links TRBV13 to TRBJ2-5; D call uncertain. This CDR3 is built from 14 residues. Looked up from germline, CDR1 is PRHDT and CDR2 is FYEKMQ (reference sequence). V lost 0 bases to trimming and J lost 5 bases, with 10 bases between them. CDR3 protein: CASSLGRSEETQYF. The DNA of the CDR3 is TGTGCCAGCAGCTTAGGCCGGTCAGAGGAGACCCAGTACTTC. Complete variable domain (other parts from reference TRBV13 and TRBJ2-5): AAGVIQSPRHLIKEKRETATLKCYPIPRHDTVYWYQQGPGQDPQFLISFYEKMQSDKGSIPDRFSAQQFSDYHSELNMSSLELGDSALYFCASSLGRSEETQYFGPGTRLLVL.

This clonotype was seen more than once but under ten times. The chain combines TRBV25-1 with TRBJ2-4, with D possibly TRBD1 on 5 matching bases. CDR1 and CDR2 from the germline V gene are MGHDK and SYGVNS. The V end was cut by 4 bases, the J end by 2 bases, with 15 bases between. This CDR3 is built from 16 residues. CDR3 residues: CASSGRLGLPKNIQYF. CDR3 in DNA: TGTGCCAGCAGTGGCAGGTTGGGGCTACCCAAAAACATTCAGTACTTC.

This clonotype was seen only a few times. The chain is built from TRBV2 and TRBJ1-6; 10 bases match TRBD1. Trimming cost V 5 bases and J 5 bases; bases outside gene matches: 3. Looked up from germline, CDR1 is SNHLY and CDR2 is FYNNEI. This CDR3 is built from 15 residues. The CDR3 protein is CASSLTGGNNSPLHF. The DNA for the CDR3 is TGTGCCAGCAGTCTGACAGGGGGCAATAATTCACCCCTCCACTTT.

Of note for this clonotype: Compared with germline, one end of the junction differs, possibly owing to a read error. The chain combines TRBV7-9 with TRBJ2-4; D gene ambiguous. CDR3 length: 8 residues. Germline values: CDR1 SEHNR, CDR2 FQNEAQ (reference sequence). Here the CDR3 reads CASSPSNF. As DNA, the CDR3 is TGTGCCAGCAGCCCCTCTAACTTC.